The 19 T cell receptor beta chains presented below share a single source sample, sequenced in a study of tumor-infiltrating lymphocytes in primary liver carcinoma. RNA isolated from unsorted whole blood supplied the blood RNA, with germline DNA also extracted. With a constant-region primer, TCR beta cDNA was made from 450 to 550 ng of total RNA. Sequencing libraries for TCR beta derived from three nested multiplex PCR rounds that used slightly modified ARM-PCR. Both of the initial two PCR rounds ran for about 9 cycles and employed TRBV1-TRBV30 forward primers alongside a C-beta reverse primer. From the multiplex PCR reads, TCRdb called clonotypes with MiXCR, one entry per CDR3 protein. The sample holds 300,000 to 350,000 distinct CDR3 sequences, around 60% seen once. Sequenced sample: peripheral blood. The receptors derive from a man in his forties with primary liver carcinoma and hepatitis B virus infection.

Comments on this clonotype: A much larger clone lies one base from this, so it may be a read error. The CDR3 is CARSQDSPVEQFF. In DNA, the CDR3 is TGTGCCAGGAGCCAAGATAGTCCGGTAGAGCAGTTCTTC. The genes are TRBV4-2 and TRBJ2-1; D not resolved. CDR1 and CDR2 (germline): LGHNA, YNFKEQ. The CDR3 is 13 amino acids.

With respect to this clonotype: At one boundary the junction diverges from the germline segment, which might be a read error. This sequence joins TRBV11-2 and TRBJ2-1; D not resolved. The CDR3 spans 13 residues. CDR1 and CDR2 (germline): SGHAT, FQNNGV. The DNA for the CDR3 is TGTGCCGGCAGCTTAGACCGGAACAATGAGGAGTTCTTC. Translation: CAGSLDRNNEEFF. The complete variable domain, with remaining parts taken from reference TRBV11-2 and TRBJ2-1, reads EAGVAQSPRYKIIEKRQSVAFWCNPISGHATLYWYQQILGQGPKLLIQFQNNGVVDDSQLPKDRFSAERLKGVDSTLKIQPAKLEDSAVYLCAGSLDRNNEEFFGPGTRLTVL.

Of note for this clonotype: At one end the junction does not follow the germline gene, possibly because of a read error. The gene calls are TRBV6-5 and TRBJ2-1; 8 bases map to TRBD2. This CDR3 comprises 14 residues. Germline V CDR1 and CDR2: MNHEY, SVGAGI. This CDR3 is CVSRGLGSYNEQFF. The CDR3 DNA reads TGTGTCAGCCGGGGACTAGGCTCCTACAATGAGCAGTTCTTC.

This clonotype appeared many times. V is TRBV4-1 and J is TRBJ2-3; 7 positions match TRBD2. CDR3 size: 15 residues. CDR1 is MGHRA, CDR2 YSYEKL, per germline. V lost 3 bases to trimming and J lost 5 bases; unmatched junction nucleotides: 8. CDR3 sequence reads: CASSHRGLLEDTQYF. The CDR3 nucleotides read TGCGCCAGCAGCCACCGGGGACTACTTGAAGATACGCAGTATTTT.

V gene TRBV4-1 combines with J gene TRBJ1-1; TRBD1 matches at 7 bases. V shed 4 bases and J 2 bases; nucleotides not matched to a gene: 4. Germline V CDR1 and CDR2: MGHRA, YSYEKL. CDR3 length equals 14 residues. The CDR3 reads CASSPTGLNTEAFF. CDR3 in DNA: TGCGCCAGCAGCCCGACAGGGCTAAACACTGAAGCTTTCTTT.

This clonotype was picked up many times. The chain uses TRBV11-2 and TRBJ2-7; 7 positions match TRBD1. Looked up from germline, CDR1 is SGHAT and CDR2 is FQNNGV. After removal of 2 bases from V and 5 bases from J, the junction contained 6 bases not matched to a gene. CDR3 length: 14 amino acids. DNA of the CDR3: TGTGCCAGCAGCTTAACAGGGGCCTACCACGAGCAGTACTTC. Residues: CASSLTGAYHEQYF.

Regarding this clonotype: Its ends do not fully match the called genes, so a read error is possible. The chain couples TRBV4-2 to TRBJ2-7; D unresolved. Germline V lookup: CDR1 LGHNA, CDR2 YNFKEQ. The CDR3 runs 18 residues. CDR3 sequence (DNA): TGTGCTAGCAGCCAAGAAAGAGTAGTGTCTAATTGGGCATACGGGCAGTACTTC. Translation gives CASSQERVVSNWAYGQYF.

This clonotype came up many times. The chain is built from TRBV28 and TRBJ2-7; the D gene is possibly TRBD2 (6 bases). Deletions cut 7 bases from V and 1 base from J, with 11 bases between. Germline CDR1 reads MDHEN; CDR2 reads SYDVKM. The CDR3 has 13 amino acids. The CDR3 DNA sequence: TGTGCCAGCATGGGAGGCCCTTCCTACGAGCAGTACTTC. Translating gives CASMGGPSYEQYF.

Ten or more counts support this clonotype. DNA for the CDR3: TGTGCCAGCAGCCGACATGACATGGTTCTCCACTTT. Protein: CASSRHDMVLHF. The rearrangement joins TRBV14 to TRBJ1-6; D remains unclear. The germline CDR1 and CDR2 sequences are SGHDN and FVKESK. V was trimmed by 4 bases and J by 16 bases, leaving 14 bases between them. CDR3 length: 12 residues.

This clonotype showed up many times. The V and J genes are TRBV29-1 and TRBJ1-2; D gene ambiguous. Germline V lookup: CDR1 SQVTM, CDR2 ANQGSEA. This CDR3 comprises 11 residues. V gave up 1 base and J gave up 1 base, with 1 base separating them. The CDR3 loop reads CSVEVNYGYTF. The CDR3 coding sequence is TGCAGCGTTGAAGTTAACTATGGCTACACCTTC.

Turning to this clonotype: This may come from a read error, since a much larger clone is one base off. V is TRBV4-1 and J is TRBJ1-1; D unclear. Germline-derived CDR1 and CDR2 are MGHRA and YSYEKL. The CDR3 is made up of 14 amino acids. The CDR3 nucleotides read TGCGCCAACAGCCAAGATTTGAGGAACACTGAAGCTTTCTTT. Translated, it gives CANSQDLRNTEAFF.

For this clonotype: Compared with germline, one end of the junction differs, possibly owing to a read error. The V gene is TRBV14, the J gene TRBJ2-3; D unclear. From germline, CDR1 is SGHDN and CDR2 FVKESK. The CDR3 length is 19 residues. The CDR3 spells CASSQDHGVNFRGTDTQYF. The CDR3 nucleotides are TGTGCCAGCAGCCAAGATCATGGCGTTAATTTTAGAGGCACAGATACCCAGTATTTT.

Ten or more counts support this clonotype. This chain links TRBV5-1 with TRBJ2-3; D remains ambiguous. The V end was cut by 2 bases, the J end by 5 bases, with 3 bases between. The CDR3 loop spans 11 amino acids. Germline V gene lookup returns CDR1 SGHRS and CDR2 YFSETQ. The CDR3 DNA is TGCGCCAGCAGCTTCTTAGATACGCAGTATTTT. It yields the protein CASSFLDTQYF.

Details on this clonotype: A clone one base away is much larger, so this may be a read error. The chain combines TRBV6-5 with TRBJ2-7; TRBD1 agrees at 7 bases. The CDR3 has 14 amino acids. Unmatched junction bases numbered 5, after V lost 1 base and J lost 5 bases. CDR1 is MNHEY, CDR2 SVGAGI, per germline. The DNA of the CDR3 is TGTGCCAGCAGTTACTGCAACAGGGGCCACGAGCAGTACTTC. It yields the protein CASSYCNRGHEQYF.

The chain has TRBV5-5 and TRBJ2-5, with TRBD1 matching 7 bases. This CDR3 has 15 amino acids. V lost 4 bases and J lost 5; bases outside the gene matches: 11. Per the germline V gene, CDR1 is SGHKS and CDR2 is YYEKEE (reference sequence). CDR3 protein: CASSMGDSKKETQYF. The CDR3 DNA follows: TGTGCCAGCAGCATGGGGGACAGCAAAAAGGAGACCCAGTACTTC.

Details on this clonotype: A single base separates this from a much larger clone, so it may be a read error. This chain joins TRBV4-3 and TRBJ2-7, with TRBD1 as a possible D gene (6 bases). Germline V lookup: CDR1 LGHNA, CDR2 YSLEER. The CDR3 contains 15 residues. The CDR3 nucleotides read TGCGCCAACAGCCAAAATTTGGGGGCGGGCTACGAGCAGTACTTC. Protein product: CANSQNLGAGYEQYF.

This clonotype showed up many times. The J gene is TRBJ1-5, the V gene TRBV29-1, with 7 bases that match TRBD1. J gave up 3 bases and V 6 bases, and 8 bases lay outside the gene matches. The CDR3 extends over 14 amino acids. In germline, CDR1 is SQVTM, CDR2 ANQGSEA. The DNA for the CDR3 is TGCAGCGTAGCCGGGACAGACATCAATCAGCCCCAGCATTTT. This codes for CSVAGTDINQPQHF.

This clonotype was observed a few times. The CDR3 is CASRLTIEQFF. The DNA for the CDR3 is TGTGCCAGCAGACTGACTATCGAGCAGTTCTTC. This chain joins TRBV6-1 and TRBJ2-1, with a weak D call TRBD2 (5 bases). The CDR3 is made up of 11 amino acids. Germline V gene lookup returns CDR1 MNHNS and CDR2 SASEGT. V dropped 6 bases and J dropped 10 bases, with 10 bases sitting between them.

This clonotype was recorded many times. The V and J genes are TRBV4-2 and TRBJ2-7, with D tentatively TRBD1 (6 bases). This CDR3 comprises 15 residues. V lost 6 bases and J lost 2, with 17 bases in between. The germline CDR1 and CDR2 sequences are LGHNA and YNFKEQ. The CDR3 bases are TGTGCCAGCAGACCACAGGGTGAGATCCCCTACGAGCAGTACTTC. As protein: CASRPQGEIPYEQYF.